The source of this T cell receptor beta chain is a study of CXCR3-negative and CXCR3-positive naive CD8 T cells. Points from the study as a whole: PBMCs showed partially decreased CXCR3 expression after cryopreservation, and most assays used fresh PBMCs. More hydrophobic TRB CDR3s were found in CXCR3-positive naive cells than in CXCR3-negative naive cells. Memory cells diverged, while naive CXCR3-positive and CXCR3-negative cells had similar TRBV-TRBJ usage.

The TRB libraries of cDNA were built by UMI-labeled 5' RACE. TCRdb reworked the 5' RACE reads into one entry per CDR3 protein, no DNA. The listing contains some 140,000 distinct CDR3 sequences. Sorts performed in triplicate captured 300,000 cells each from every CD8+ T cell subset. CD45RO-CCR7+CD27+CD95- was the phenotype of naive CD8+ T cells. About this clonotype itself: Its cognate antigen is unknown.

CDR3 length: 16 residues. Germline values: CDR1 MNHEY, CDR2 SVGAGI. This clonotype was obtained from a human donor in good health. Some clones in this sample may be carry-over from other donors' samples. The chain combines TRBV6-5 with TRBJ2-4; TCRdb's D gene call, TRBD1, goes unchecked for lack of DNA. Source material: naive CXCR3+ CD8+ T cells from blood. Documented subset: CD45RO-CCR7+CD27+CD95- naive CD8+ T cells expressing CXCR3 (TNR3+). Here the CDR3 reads CASSDPWGRDKNIQYF.